This entry features one TCR beta chain sequence. This clone was seen just once. Its antigen has not been determined. The input lacks base qualities; no much larger clone sits a single base away. The sample is drawn from a study of T cells in localized non-small cell lung cancer (dated by TCRdb to the early 2020s). Turning to the overall study: T cell repertoires of about 230 early-stage NSCLC patients were analyzed, with tumors being compared against uninvolved tumor-adjacent lungs. The cohort was made up of around 240 treatment-naive NSCLC patients whose localized lung tumors had been resected. Of the NSCLC patients, around 130 were male and about 97 were female, and the mean age was approximately 66 years. The research as a whole found: Uninvolved tumor-adjacent lung showed the highest T cell clonality, higher than tumor, which suggests more focused antigenic responses in the adjacent lung. Because the study design was exploratory, TCR variables were selected using unadjusted p-values without false-discovery rate correction. Of the top 100 tumor clones, a median of 57 were detected in paired uninvolved adjacent lung; about 26 were also among that lung's top 100. Because multi-region tumor sequencing was not done, intratumor heterogeneity could not be ruled out. Higher T cell density in blood was associated with longer overall survival, whereas higher clonality in adjacent lung was associated with shorter survival.

TCR beta CDR3 regions were sequenced from DNA using the immunoSEQ Assay. In the paper's pipeline: To compute T cell density, TCR beta template counts were normalized to usable DNA, which was estimated by amplifying housekeeping genes. Richness was estimated using the preseqR package, with extrapolation to 400,000 templates for PBMC samples and to 120,000 templates for tissue samples. Clonality was defined by subtracting Pielou's evenness from one. To identify tissue-enriched TCRs, differential abundance testing was run on productive amino-acid clonotypes with a minimum total count of 5 and an alpha of 0.1. The Jaccard Index and the Morisita Overlap Index were used to measure how much the repertoires overlapped between compartments. TCR beta CDR3s were clustered by GLIPH together with public tetramer-defined viral CDR3s, and at least three viral sequences plus V-gene enrichment were required for viral motifs. Held by TCRdb, this immuneACCESS table contains in-frame sequences only and omits some clones. Under half of the omission traces to an unresolved V gene where checked; the cause of the rest is unknown. The V and J calls and the clone size are those of that table, but D and trimming were determined from the DNA. This sample gives 45,000 to 60,000 clones in total; approximately 86% of them show up just once. 2.5% of the sample is in the top ten clones.

Measured from the cysteine to the phenylalanine, the CDR3 is 17 residues long. The retained sequence is limited to the CDR3, 51 bases, with the frame set at the first base. CDR1 and CDR2, looked up from the germline V gene (reference sequence), are MNHEY and SMNVEV. V is clipped by 1 base and J by 7 bases, and the sequence between their germline boundaries is 22 bases long. At diagnosis, tumor, uninvolved tumor-adjacent lung and peripheral blood were collected and then preserved as a mix of FFPE and fresh-frozen material. For TCR repertoire profiling, blood samples were analyzed in the form of peripheral blood mononuclear cells.

Sequencing used PBMCs, obtained before any cancer treatment. The receptor comes from a man aged 35-75 years with stage II lung adenocarcinoma. The rearranged segments are TRBV27 and TRBJ1-1; the D gene is perhaps TRBD1, from 6 matching bases. The CDR3 is CASSLYTRGQGKGEAFF. The sequenced DNA is TGTGCCAGCAGTTTATATACTCGGGGGCAGGGTAAGGGTGAAGCTTTCTTT.